The entry that follows covers one TCR beta chain sequence. What it binds is not known. The method was immunoSEQ multiplex PCR; TCRdb's version includes in-frame clones alone and lacks a portion of them. The sample contains tens of thousands of clones, roughly 90% of which appear only once. The data are from a study of OX40 agonist ivuxolimab in advanced cancers. Study-wide results and caveats: Expansion of clones was among the lowest in partial responders at 0.1-3.0 mg/kg.

The TCR was taken from an adult with an advanced solid tumor such as melanoma, head and neck, liver or kidney cancer. Sequences were derived from CD4+ or CD8+ T cells sorted from blood, sampled in a trial of the OX40 agonist ivuxolimab.

DNA for the CDR3: TGTGCCAGCAGCTTAGGTCCGACAGCTTATGGCTACACCTTC. Its protein product is CASSLGPTAYGYTF. The chain carries TRBV7-2 and TRBJ1-2, with a possible D match to TRBD1 (5 bases). V lost 1 base and J lost 5, with 11 bases in between. CDR3 length: 14 amino acids. Germline V gene lookup returns CDR1 SGHTA and CDR2 FQGNSA.